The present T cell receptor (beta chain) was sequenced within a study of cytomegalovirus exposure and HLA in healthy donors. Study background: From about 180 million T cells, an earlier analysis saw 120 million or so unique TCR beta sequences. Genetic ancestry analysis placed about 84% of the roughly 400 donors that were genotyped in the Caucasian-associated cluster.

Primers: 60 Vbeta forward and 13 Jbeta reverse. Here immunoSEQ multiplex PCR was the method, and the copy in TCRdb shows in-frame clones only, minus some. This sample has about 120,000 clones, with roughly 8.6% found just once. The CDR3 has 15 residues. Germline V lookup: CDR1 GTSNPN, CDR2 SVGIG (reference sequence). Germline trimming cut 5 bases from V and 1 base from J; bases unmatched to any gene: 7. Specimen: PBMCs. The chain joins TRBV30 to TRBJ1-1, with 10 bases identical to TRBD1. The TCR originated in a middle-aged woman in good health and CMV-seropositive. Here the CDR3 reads CAWVPGTGENTEAFF. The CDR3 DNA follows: TGTGCCTGGGTTCCGGGGACAGGGGAGAACACTGAAGCTTTCTTT.